This record looks at one T cell receptor beta chain sequence and its context. Its antigen target is currently unknown. No base quality information exists; no much larger clone differs at one position. The source of the sample is a study of cytomegalovirus exposure and HLA in healthy donors (TCRdb year 2017). With respect to the entire study: According to a later analysis, one platform produced both the roughly 110 validation repertoires and the 720 or so repertoires of the first cohort. The study aimed to test whether cataloging public T cell receptors could reveal signatures of past pathogen exposure. To predict cytomegalovirus infection status, the study brought together high-throughput TCR immunosequencing, statistical association of individual TCRs with disease status, and machine learning. Along with the approximately 700-subject first cohort, a separate validation cohort of over a hundred different subjects was used. Points the paper makes about the study in general: Of the cluster scores, roughly 95% were above 0 in a later analysis, which found that TCRs clustered in the first cohort also tended to co-occur in the approximately 110 validation repertoires. Three of the identified cytomegalovirus-associated TCR beta chains were confirmed in vitro to be specific for cytomegalovirus antigens. In both the original and validation cohorts, the classifier was reported to diagnose cytomegalovirus status with high specificity and sensitivity. The authors suggested that the approach could potentially be extended to other disease states and immunological phenotypes. A total of 150 to 200 TCR beta chains were listed by the study as associated with cytomegalovirus. A later analysis lacked HLA typing for the validation cohort, so it scored co-occurrence in that cohort across all 120 repertoires. Most TCR sequences were seen in very few donors, while some public TCRs were found in many individuals.

CDR3 length: 15 amino acids, cysteine to phenylalanine. The entry retains the CDR3 DNA only, 45 bases that are in frame from base 1. V loses 4 bases at its end and J loses 3 bases; junction bases beyond the gene matches: 8. CDR1 SGHKS and CDR2 YYEKEE were looked up in the germline V gene (reference sequence). Donors formed part of the validation cohort, which comprised over a hundred subjects and was distinct from the first cohort of 550 to 850 subjects. The library was obtained by the immunoSEQ multiplex PCR assay. The study's processing was this. A statistical classification framework was built for diagnosing cytomegalovirus status from the catalog of TCR beta chain sequences. This is the immuneACCESS table as TCRdb keeps it, with only in-frame sequences that have V and J called. A part of the clones is gone; compared with another copy, unresolved V genes explain less than half, and the rest is unexplained. That table supplies the V and J calls and clone size; D and trimming were determined from the DNA. Across this sample there are 110,000 or so clones, with about nine tenths seen only once. 4.4% of the sample belongs to the ten largest clones.

Sequences were obtained from PBMCs. This clonotype originated in a man in his late teens or twenties in good health and CMV-seropositive. This chain joins TRBV5-5 to TRBJ1-1; 8 bases in the junction line up with TRBD1. The CDR3 here reads CASSARQGSDTEAFF. The DNA sequence is as follows: TGTGCCAGCAGCGCGCGACAGGGGAGCGACACTGAAGCTTTCTTT.